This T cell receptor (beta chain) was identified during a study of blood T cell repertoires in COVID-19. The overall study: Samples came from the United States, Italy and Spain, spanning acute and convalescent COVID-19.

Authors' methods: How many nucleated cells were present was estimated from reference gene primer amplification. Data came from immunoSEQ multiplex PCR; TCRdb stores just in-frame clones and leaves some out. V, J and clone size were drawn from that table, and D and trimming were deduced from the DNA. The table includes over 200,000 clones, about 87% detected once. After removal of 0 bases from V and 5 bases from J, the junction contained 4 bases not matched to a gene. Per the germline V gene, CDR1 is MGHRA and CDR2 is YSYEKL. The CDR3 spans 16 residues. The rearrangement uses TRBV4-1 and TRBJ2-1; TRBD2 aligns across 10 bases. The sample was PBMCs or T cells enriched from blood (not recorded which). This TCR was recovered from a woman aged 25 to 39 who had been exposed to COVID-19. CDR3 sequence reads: CASSQEGLAENNEQFF. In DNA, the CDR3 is TGCGCCAGCAGCCAAGAAGGACTAGCGGAAAACAATGAGCAGTTCTTC.